This T cell receptor (beta chain) emerged from a study of blood T cell repertoires in COVID-19. Study overall: Specimens from acute and convalescent COVID-19 originated in the United States, Italy and Spain. The cDNA or gDNA used as material had been derived from T cells, B-cell-depleted T cells, or PBMCs.

In the original analysis: Nucleated cell counts were estimated from reference gene primer amplification. The repertoire was sequenced with immunoSEQ multiplex PCR; TCRdb's copy has only in-frame clones and lacks some. That table is the source of V, J and clone size, and D and trimming were worked out from the DNA. The repertoire holds fewer than 200,000 clones, 88% seen once, with around 2.1% in the top ten. The germline V gene has CDR1 MNHEY and CDR2 SMNVEV (reference sequence). The ends were cut back, 3 bases at V and 5 bases at J, with 13 bases in the middle. The CDR3 covers 14 residues. The sequencing input was peripheral blood. V usage is TRBV27 and J usage is TRBJ2-5, with D tentatively TRBD2 (5 bases). This clonotype originated in a man aged 45 to 65 who had recovered from COVID-19. CDR3: CASSLVRTSETQYF. CDR3 nucleotide sequence: TGTGCCAGCAGTTTGGTGCGGACTTCCGAGACCCAGTACTTC.